These 2 T cell receptor beta chains share one sample of origin, sequenced in a study of blood T cells in healthy people across ages. PCR was performed a second time for about 7 to 11 cycles using a sample-barcoded 5' primer and a J-beta primer mix. TCRdb independently ran MiXCR on the 5' RACE reads; one entry per CDR3 protein. The table lists 1.5 million to 2 million distinct CDR3 sequences, around 48% of them singletons, with 2% to 2.5% in the top ten. Sequenced material: blood. These receptors all stem from a woman aged 40 to 50 in good health.

This sequence joins TRBV20-1 and TRBJ2-5, with 8 bases lining up with TRBD2. Unmatched junction bases numbered 3, after V lost 3 bases and J lost 3 bases. The length of the CDR3 is 13 residues. Germline V CDR1 and CDR2: DFQATT, SNEGSKA (reference sequence). The CDR3 protein is CSASGGAKETQYF. For the CDR3, the DNA is TGCAGTGCTAGCGGGGGGGCCAAAGAGACCCAGTACTTC.

This clonotype was detected a few times. The chain couples TRBV4-2 to TRBJ1-2; TRBD1 matches at 7 bases. Germline V gives CDR1 LGHNA, CDR2 YNFKEQ. The ends lost 0 bases at V and 10 bases at J; junction bases unmatched: 5. The length of the CDR3 is 13 residues. CDR3 amino acids: CASSQDRDSHYTF. The CDR3 nucleotides are TGTGCCAGCAGCCAAGACCGGGACAGTCACTACACCTTC.